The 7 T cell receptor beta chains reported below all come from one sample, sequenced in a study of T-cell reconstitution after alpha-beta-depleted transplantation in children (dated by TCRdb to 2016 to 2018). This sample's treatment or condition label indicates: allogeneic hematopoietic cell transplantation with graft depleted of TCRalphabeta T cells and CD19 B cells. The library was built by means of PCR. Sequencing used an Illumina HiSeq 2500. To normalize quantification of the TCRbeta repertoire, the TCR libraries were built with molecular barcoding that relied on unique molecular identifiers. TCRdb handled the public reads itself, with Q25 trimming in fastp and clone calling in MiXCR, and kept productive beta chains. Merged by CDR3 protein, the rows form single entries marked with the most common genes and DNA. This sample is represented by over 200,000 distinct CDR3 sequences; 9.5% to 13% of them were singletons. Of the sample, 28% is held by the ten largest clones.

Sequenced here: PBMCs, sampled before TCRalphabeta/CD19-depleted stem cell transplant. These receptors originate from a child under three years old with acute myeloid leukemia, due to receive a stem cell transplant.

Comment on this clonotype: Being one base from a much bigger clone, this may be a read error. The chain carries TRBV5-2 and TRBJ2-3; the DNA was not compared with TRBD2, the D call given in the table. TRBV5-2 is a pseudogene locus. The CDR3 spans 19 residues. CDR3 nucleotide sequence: TGTGCCAGCAACTGGGGTAGGGCTAGCGGGGGGGCAAGCACAGATACGCAGTATTTT. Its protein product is CASNWGRASGGASTDTQYF.

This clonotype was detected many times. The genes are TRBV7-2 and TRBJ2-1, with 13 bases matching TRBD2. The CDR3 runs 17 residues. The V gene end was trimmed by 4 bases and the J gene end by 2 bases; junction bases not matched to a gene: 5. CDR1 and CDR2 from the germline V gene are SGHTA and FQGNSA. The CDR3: CASSSRGTSGAYNEQFF. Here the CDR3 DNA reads TGTGCCAGCAGCTCACGAGGGACTAGCGGGGCCTACAATGAGCAGTTCTTC.

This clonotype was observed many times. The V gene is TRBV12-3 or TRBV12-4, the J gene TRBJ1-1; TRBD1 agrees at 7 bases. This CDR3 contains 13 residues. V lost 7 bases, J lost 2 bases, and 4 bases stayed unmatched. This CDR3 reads CASIRGRNTEAFF. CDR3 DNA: TGTGCCAGCATCAGGGGGAGAAACACTGAAGCTTTCTTT.

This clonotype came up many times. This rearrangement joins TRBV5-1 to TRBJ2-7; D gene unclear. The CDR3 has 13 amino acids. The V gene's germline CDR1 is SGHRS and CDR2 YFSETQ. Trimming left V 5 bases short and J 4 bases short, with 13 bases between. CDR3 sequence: CASRLWLEYEQYF. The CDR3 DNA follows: TGCGCCAGCAGGTTGTGGCTGGAATACGAGCAGTACTTC. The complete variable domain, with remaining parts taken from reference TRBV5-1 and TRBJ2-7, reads KAGVTQTPRYLIKTRGQQVTLSCSPISGHRSVSWYQQTPGQGLQFLFEYFSETQRNKGNFPGRFSGRQFSNSRSEMNVSTLELGDSALYLCASRLWLEYEQYFGPGTRLTVT.

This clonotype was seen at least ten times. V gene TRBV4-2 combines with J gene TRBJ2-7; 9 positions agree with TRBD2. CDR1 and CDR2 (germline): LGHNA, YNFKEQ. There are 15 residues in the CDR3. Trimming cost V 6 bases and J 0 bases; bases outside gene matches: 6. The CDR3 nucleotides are TGTGCCAGCAGTGGGGGTAGCGGGGGCTCCTACGAGCAGTACTTC. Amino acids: CASSGGSGGSYEQYF.

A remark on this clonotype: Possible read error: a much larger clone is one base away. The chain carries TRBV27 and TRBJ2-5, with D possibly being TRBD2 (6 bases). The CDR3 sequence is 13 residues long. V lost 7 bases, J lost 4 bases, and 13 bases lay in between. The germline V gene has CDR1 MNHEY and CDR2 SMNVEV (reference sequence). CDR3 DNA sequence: TGTGCCAGCAAGGCGAGAGCGGGAGAGACCCAGTACTTC. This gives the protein CASKARAGETQYF.

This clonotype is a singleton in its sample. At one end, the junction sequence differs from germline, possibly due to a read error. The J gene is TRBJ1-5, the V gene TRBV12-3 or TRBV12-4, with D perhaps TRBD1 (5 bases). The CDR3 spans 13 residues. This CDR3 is CTSRRGLNQPQHF. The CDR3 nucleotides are TGTACCAGCAGGAGGGGACTAAATCAGCCCCAGCATTTT.